What follows is one T cell receptor (beta chain) and its context. Its cognate antigen is unknown. The CDR3 has 18 amino acids. Trimming removed 0 bases at V and 0 bases at J, with 15 bases between. Per germline, CDR1 MGHRA and CDR2 YSYEKL. The sample originates from a study of lymphopenia after photon versus proton radiotherapy. Study findings and constraints: Relative stability marked proton patients; photon patients lost diversity and naive cells. Only patients who died were analyzed for survival; proton advantage is unproven.

Sequencing used immunoSEQ multiplex PCR; TCRdb keeps in-frame clones, though not all of them. The sample consists of 25,000 to 40,000 clones, approximately 80% of them appearing once. This clonotype originated in a woman in her seventies with pancreatic cancer. The material was peripheral blood, obtained from a patient treated with proton-based radiotherapy. This sequence joins TRBV4-1 and TRBJ2-1, with D possibly TRBD2 on 6 matching bases. CDR3 DNA: TGCGCCAGCAGCCAAGATGGTATTGGGGAGGCCTCCTACAATGAGCAGTTCTTC. Amino acids: CASSQDGIGEASYNEQFF.